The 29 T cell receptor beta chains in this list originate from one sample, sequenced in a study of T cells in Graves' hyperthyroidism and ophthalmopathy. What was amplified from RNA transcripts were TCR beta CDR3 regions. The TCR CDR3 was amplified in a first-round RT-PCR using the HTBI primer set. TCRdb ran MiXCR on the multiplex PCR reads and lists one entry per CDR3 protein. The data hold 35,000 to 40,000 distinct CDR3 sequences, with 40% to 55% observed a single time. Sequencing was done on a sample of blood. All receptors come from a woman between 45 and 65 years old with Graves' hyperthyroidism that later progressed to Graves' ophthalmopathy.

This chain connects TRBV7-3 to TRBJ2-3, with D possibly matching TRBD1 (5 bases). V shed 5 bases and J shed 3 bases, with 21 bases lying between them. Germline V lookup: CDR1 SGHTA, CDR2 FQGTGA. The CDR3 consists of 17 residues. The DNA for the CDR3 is TGTGCCAGCAGCCTGCCGACCGACAGCCTGGGAACAGATACGCAGTATTTT. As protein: CASSLPTDSLGTDTQYF.

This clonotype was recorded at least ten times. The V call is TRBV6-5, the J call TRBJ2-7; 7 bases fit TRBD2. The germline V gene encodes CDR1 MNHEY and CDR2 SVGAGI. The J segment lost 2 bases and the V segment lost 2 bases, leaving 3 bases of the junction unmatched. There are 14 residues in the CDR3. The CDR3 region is CASSYQGTTYEQYF. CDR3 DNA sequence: TGTGCCAGCAGTTACCAAGGGACTACCTACGAGCAGTACTTC.

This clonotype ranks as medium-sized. The CDR3 DNA follows: TGTGCCAGCAGCTTACTAGGCACTCCTACCTACGAGCAGTACTTC. The encoded protein is CASSLLGTPTYEQYF. This rearrangement joins TRBV7-9 to TRBJ2-7, with D hard to call. Trimming shortened V by 2 bases and J by 2 bases, and 13 bases separated the two germline ends. There are 15 residues in the CDR3. The V gene's germline CDR1 is SEHNR and CDR2 FQNEAQ (reference sequence).

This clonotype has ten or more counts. The CDR3 is CASSFSGEPNEKLFF. CDR3 nucleotides: TGTGCCAGCAGCTTCTCCGGGGAACCTAATGAAAAACTGTTTTTT. The chain has TRBV5-8 and TRBJ1-4; D uncertain. The germline V gene has CDR1 SGHTS and CDR2 YDEGEE. The CDR3 runs to 15 residues. V was pared by 2 bases and J by 3 bases, with 11 bases between.

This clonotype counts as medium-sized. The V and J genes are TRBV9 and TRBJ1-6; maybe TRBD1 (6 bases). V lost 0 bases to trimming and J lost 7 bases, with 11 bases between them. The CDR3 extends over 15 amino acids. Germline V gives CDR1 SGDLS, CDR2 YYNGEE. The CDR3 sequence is CASSVGQGKNSPLHF. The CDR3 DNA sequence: TGTGCCAGCAGCGTAGGCCAGGGGAAGAATTCACCCCTCCACTTT. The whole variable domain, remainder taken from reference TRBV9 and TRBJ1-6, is DSGVTQTPKHLITATGQRVTLRCSPRSGDLSVYWYQQSLDQGLQFLIQYYNGEERAKGNILERFSAQQFPDLHSELNLSSLELGDSALYFCASSVGQGKNSPLHFGNGTRLTVT.

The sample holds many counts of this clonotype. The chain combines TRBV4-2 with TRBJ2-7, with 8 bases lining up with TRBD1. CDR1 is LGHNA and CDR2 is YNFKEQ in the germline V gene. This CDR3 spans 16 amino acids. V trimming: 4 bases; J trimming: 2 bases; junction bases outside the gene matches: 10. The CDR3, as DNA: TGTGCCAGCAGCCCCCCACCAGGGGGCACAACCTACGAGCAGTACTTC. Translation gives CASSPPPGGTTYEQYF.

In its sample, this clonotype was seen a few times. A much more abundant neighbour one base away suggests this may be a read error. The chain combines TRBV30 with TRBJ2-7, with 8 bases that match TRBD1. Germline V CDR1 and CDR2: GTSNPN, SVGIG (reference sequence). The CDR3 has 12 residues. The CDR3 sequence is CTSTGDAVEQYF. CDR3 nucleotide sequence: TGTACCTCGACAGGGGATGCGGTCGAGCAGTACTTC.

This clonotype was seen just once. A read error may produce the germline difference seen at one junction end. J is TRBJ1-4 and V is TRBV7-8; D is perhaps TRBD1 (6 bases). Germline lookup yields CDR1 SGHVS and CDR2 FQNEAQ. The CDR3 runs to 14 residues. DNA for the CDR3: TGTGCCAGCAGCTCAGGGGCAACTAATGAAAGACTGTTTTTT. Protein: CASSSGATNERLFF.

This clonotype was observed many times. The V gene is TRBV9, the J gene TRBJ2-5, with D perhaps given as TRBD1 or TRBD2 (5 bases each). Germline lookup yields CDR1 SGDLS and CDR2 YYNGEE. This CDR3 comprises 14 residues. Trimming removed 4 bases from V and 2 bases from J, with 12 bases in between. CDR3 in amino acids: CASSSGTGQETQYF. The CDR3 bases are TGTGCCAGCAGCTCGGGGACGGGACAAGAGACCCAGTACTTC. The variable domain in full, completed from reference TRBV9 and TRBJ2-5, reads DSGVTQTPKHLITATGQRVTLRCSPRSGDLSVYWYQQSLDQGLQFLIQYYNGEERAKGNILERFSAQQFPDLHSELNLSSLELGDSALYFCASSSGTGQETQYFGPGTRLLVL.

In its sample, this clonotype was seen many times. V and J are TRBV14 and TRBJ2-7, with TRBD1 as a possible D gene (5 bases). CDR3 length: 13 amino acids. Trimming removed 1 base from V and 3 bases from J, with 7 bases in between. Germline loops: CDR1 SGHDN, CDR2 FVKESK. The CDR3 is CASSQVGVYEQYF. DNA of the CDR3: TGTGCCAGCAGCCAAGTAGGGGTCTACGAGCAGTACTTC.

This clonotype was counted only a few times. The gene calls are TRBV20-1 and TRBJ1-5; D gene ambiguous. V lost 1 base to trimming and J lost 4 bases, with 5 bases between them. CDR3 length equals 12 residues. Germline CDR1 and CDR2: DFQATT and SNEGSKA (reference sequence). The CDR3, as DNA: TGCAGTGCTAGAGGGGGAAATCAGCCCCAGCATTTT. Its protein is CSARGGNQPQHF.

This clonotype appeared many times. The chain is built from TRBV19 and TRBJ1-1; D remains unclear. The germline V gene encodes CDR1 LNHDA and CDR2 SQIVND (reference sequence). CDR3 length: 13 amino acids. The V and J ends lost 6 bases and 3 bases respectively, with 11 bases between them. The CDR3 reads CASRNPPDTEAFF. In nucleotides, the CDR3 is TGTGCCAGTAGGAACCCCCCCGACACTGAAGCTTTCTTT.

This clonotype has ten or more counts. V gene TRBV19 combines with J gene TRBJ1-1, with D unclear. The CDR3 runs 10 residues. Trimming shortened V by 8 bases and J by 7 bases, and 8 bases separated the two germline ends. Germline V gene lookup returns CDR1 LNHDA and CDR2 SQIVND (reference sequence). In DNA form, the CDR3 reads TGTGCCAGTTTTTGGCGTGAAGCTTTCTTT. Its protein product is CASFWREAFF.

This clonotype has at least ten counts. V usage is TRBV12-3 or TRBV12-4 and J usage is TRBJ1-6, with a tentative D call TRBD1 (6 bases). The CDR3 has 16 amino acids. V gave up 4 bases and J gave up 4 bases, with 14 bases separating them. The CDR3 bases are TGTGCCAGCAGTTCCATCAAGGGGGGGTATAATTCACCCCTCCACTTT. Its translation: CASSSIKGGYNSPLHF.

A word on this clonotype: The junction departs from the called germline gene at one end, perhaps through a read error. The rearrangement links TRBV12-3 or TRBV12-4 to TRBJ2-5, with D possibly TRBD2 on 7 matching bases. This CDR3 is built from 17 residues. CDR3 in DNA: TGTGCCAGCAGTCTAGCGAGGGGCGAGAAAGGGGGGGGGACCCAGTCCTTC. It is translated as CASSLARGEKGGGTQSF.

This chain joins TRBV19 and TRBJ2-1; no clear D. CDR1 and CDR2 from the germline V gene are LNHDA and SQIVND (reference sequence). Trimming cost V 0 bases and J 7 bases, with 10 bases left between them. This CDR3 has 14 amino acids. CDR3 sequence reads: CASSIDMVENEQFF. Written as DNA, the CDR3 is TGTGCCAGTAGTATAGATATGGTTGAGAATGAGCAGTTCTTC.

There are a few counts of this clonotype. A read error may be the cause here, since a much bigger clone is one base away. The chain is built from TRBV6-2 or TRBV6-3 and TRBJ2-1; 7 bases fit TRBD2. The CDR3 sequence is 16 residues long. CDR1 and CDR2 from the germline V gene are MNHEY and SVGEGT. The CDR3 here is CASSYSGGSSYDEQFF. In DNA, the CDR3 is TGTGCCAGCAGTTACTCGGGGGGGAGCTCCTACGATGAGCAGTTCTTC.

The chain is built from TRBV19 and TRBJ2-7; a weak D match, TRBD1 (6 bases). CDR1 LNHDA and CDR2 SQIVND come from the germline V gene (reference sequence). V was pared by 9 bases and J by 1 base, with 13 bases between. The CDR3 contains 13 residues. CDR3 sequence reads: CASTPGHSYEQYF. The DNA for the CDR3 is TGTGCCAGCACTCCGGGACATTCCTACGAGCAGTACTTC. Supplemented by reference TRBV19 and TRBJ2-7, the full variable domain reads DGGITQSPKYLFRKEGQNVTLSCEQNLNHDAMYWYRQDPGQGLRLIYYSQIVNDFQKGDIAEGYSVSREKKESFPLTVTSAQKNPTAFYLCASTPGHSYEQYFGPGTRLTVT.

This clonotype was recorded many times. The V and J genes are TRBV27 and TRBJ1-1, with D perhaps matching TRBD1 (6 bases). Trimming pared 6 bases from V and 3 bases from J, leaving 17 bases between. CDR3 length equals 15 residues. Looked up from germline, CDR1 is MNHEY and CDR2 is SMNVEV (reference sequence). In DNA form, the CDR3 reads TGTGCCAGCAGATTACAGGGTTGGGTATACACTGAAGCTTTCTTT. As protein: CASRLQGWVYTEAFF.

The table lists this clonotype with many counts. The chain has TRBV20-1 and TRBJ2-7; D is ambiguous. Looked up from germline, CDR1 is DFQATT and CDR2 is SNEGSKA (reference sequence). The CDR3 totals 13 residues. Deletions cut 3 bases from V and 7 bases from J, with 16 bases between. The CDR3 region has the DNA TGCAGTGCTAGCCCCCTTAAGGGTTGGGAGCAGTACTTC. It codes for CSASPLKGWEQYF.

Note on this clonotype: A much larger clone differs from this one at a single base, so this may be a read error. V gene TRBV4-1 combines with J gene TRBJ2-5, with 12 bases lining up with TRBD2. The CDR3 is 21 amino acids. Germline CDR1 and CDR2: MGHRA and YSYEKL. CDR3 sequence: CANSRWTSGIFLFPSQETQYF. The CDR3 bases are TGCGCCAACAGCCGGTGGACTAGCGGGATTTTTTTGTTTCCCTCCCAAGAGACCCAGTACTTC.

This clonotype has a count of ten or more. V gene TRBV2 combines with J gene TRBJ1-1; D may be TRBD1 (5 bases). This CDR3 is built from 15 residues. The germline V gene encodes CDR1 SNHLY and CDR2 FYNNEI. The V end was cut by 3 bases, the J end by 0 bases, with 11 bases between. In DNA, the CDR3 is TGTGCCAGCAGTGACGTCCGGGGCGTGAACACTGAAGCTTTCTTT. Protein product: CASSDVRGVNTEAFF.

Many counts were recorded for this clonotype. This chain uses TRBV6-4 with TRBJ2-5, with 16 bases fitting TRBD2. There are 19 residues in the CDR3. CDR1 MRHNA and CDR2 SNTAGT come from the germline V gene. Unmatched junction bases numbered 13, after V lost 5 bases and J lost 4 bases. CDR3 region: CASSKLSGTSGRAGETQYF. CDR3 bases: TGTGCCAGCAGTAAATTATCCGGGACTAGCGGGAGGGCAGGAGAGACCCAGTACTTC.

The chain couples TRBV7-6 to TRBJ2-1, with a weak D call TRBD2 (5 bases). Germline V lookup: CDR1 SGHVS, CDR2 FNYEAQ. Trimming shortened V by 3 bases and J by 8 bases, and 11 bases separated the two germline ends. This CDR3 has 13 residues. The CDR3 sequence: CASSLVGADEQFF. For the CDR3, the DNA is TGTGCCAGCAGCTTGGTGGGAGCAGATGAGCAGTTCTTC. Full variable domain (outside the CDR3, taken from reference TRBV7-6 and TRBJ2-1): GAGVSQSPRYKVTKRGQDVALRCDPISGHVSLYWYRQALGQGPEFLTYFNYEAQQDKSGLPNDRFSAERPEGSISTLTIQRTEQRDSAMYRCASSLVGADEQFFGPGTRLTVL.

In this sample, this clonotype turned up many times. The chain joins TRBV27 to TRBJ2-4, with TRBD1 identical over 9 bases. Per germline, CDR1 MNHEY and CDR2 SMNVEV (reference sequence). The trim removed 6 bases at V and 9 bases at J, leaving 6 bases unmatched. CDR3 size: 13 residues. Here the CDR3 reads CASSRQGGGIQYF. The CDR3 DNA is TGTGCCAGCAGCCGACAGGGGGGAGGCATTCAGTACTTC.

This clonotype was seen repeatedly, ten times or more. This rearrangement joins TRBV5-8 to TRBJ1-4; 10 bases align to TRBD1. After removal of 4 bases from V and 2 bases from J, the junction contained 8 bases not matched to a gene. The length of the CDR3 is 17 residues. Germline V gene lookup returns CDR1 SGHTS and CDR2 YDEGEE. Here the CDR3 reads CASSAGQGLRTNEKLFF. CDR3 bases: TGTGCCAGCAGCGCGGGACAGGGGCTTCGCACTAATGAAAAACTGTTTTTT.

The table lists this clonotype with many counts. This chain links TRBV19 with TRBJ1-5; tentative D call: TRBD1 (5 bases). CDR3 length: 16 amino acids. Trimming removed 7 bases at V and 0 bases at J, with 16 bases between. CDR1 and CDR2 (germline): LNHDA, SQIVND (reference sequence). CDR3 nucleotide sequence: TGTGCCAGTAACCGCAGGGACTCATATAGCAATCAGCCCCAGCATTTT. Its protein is CASNRRDSYSNQPQHF.

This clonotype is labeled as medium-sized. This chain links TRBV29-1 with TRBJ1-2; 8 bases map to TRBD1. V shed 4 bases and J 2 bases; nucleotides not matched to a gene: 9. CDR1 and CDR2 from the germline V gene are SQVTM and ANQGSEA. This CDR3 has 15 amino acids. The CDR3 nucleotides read TGCAGCGTTGGTAACAGGGGGTTTGGGAACTATGGCTACACCTTC. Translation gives CSVGNRGFGNYGYTF.

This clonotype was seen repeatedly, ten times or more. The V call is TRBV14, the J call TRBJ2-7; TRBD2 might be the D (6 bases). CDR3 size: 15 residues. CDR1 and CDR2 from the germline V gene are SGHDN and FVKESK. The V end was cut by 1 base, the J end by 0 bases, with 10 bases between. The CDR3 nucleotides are TGTGCCAGCAGCCAAGGACTAGTTAGCTCCTACGAGCAGTACTTC. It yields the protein CASSQGLVSSYEQYF. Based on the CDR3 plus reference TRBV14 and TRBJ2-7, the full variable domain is EAGVTQFPSHSVIEKGQTVTLRCDPISGHDNLYWYRRVMGKEIKFLLHFVKESKQDESGMPNNRFLAERTGGTYSTLKVQPAELEDSGVYFCASSQGLVSSYEQYFGPGTRLTVT.